This TCR beta chain was recorded in a study of blood T cell repertoires in COVID-19. Background on the study: From T cells, B-cell-depleted T cells, or PBMCs came the material, which was cDNA or gDNA.

Repertoires were generated with immunoSEQ multiplex PCR, while TCRdb's copy carries only in-frame clones and drops some. This table holds about 140,000 clones, around nine tenths found once. The V and J ends lost 0 bases and 3 bases, in that order; junction bases with no gene match: 3. The CDR3 spans 14 residues. Germline CDR1 SGDLS, CDR2 YYNGEE. The rearrangement uses TRBV9 and TRBJ2-7; 7 bases match TRBD1. The material sequenced was peripheral blood. The source is a woman aged 50 to 60 with acute or convalescent COVID-19. CDR3 sequence reads: CASSVGDRDYEQYF. CDR3 bases: TGTGCCAGCAGCGTAGGTGACAGGGACTACGAGCAGTACTTC.